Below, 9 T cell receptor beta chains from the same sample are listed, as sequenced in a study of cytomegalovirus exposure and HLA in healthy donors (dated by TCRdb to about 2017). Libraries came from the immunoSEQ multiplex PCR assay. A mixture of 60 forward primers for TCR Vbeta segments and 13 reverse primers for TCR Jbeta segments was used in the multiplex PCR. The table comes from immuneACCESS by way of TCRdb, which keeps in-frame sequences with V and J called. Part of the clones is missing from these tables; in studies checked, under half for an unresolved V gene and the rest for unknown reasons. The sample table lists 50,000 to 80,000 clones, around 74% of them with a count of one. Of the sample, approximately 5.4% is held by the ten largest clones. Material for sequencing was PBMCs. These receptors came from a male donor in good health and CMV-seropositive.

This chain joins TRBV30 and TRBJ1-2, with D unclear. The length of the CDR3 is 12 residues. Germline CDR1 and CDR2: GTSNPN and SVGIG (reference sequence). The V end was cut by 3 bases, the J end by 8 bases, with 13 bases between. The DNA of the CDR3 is TGTGCCTGGAGGGCGGGCCATGGGGGCTACACCTTC. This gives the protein CAWRAGHGGYTF.

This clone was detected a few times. This CDR3 is CASLVGGYNSPLHF. The CDR3 nucleotides read TGTGCCAGCCTGGTCGGAGGGTATAATTCACCCCTCCACTTT. The genes are TRBV6-1 and TRBJ1-6, with D unclear. Trimming took off 8 bases at V and 4 bases at J, with 12 bases between the two ends. Germline V CDR1 and CDR2: MNHNS, SASEGT. This CDR3 has 14 amino acids.

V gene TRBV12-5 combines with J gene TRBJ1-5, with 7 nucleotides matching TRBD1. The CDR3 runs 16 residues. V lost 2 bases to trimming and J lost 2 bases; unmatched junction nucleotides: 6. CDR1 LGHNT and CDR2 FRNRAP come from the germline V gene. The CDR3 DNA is TGTGCTAGTGGTTTGTCCGACAGGGACGGCAATCAGCCCCAGCATTTT. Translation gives CASGLSDRDGNQPQHF. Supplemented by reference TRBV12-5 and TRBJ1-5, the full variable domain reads DARVTQTPRHKVTEMGQEVTMRCQPILGHNTVFWYRQTMMQGLELLAYFRNRAPLDDSGMPKDRFSAEMPDATLATLKIQPSEPRDSAVYFCASGLSDRDGNQPQHFGDGTRLSIL.

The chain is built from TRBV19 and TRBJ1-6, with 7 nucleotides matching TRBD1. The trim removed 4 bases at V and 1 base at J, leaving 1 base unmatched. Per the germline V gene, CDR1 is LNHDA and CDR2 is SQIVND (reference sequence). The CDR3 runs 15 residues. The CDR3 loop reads CASSTQGSYNSPLHF. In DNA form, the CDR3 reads TGTGCCAGTAGTACACAGGGGTCCTATAATTCACCCCTCCACTTT.

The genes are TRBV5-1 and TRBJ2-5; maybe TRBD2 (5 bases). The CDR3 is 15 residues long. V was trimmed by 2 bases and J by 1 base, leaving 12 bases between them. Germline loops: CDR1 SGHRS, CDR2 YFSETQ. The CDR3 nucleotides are TGCGCCAGCAGCTTCTTTGCGAGCGGCCAAGAGACCCAGTACTTC. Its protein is CASSFFASGQETQYF.

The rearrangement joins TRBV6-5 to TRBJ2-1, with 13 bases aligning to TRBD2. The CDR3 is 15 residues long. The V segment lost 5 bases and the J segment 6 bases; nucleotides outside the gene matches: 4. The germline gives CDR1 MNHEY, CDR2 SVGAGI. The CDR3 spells CASSRTSGGSNEQFF. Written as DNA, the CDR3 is TGTGCCAGCAGTAGGACTAGCGGGGGCTCCAATGAGCAGTTCTTC.

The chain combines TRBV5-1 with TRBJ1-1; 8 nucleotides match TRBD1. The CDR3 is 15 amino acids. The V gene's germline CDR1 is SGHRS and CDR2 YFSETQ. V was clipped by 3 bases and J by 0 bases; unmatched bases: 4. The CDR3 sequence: CASSSPGQVNTEAFF. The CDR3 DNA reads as TGCGCCAGCAGCTCACCGGGACAGGTGAACACTGAAGCTTTCTTT. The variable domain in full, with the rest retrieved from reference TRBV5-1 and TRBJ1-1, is KAGVTQTPRYLIKTRGQQVTLSCSPISGHRSVSWYQQTPGQGLQFLFEYFSETQRNKGNFPGRFSGRQFSNSRSEMNVSTLELGDSALYLCASSSPGQVNTEAFFGQGTRLTVV.

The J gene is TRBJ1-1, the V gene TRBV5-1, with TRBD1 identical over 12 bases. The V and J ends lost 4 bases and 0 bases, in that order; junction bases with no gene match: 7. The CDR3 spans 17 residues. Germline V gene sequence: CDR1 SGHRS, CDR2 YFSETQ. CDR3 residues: CASSGTGGLKMNTEAFF. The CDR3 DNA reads TGCGCCAGCAGCGGGACAGGGGGCCTTAAAATGAACACTGAAGCTTTCTTT.

CDR3 DNA: TGTGCCAGCAGTCGAACGACAGGACCTAGAAACACCATATATTTT. Amino acids: CASSRTTGPRNTIYF. The chain combines TRBV2 with TRBJ1-3; the D gene is possibly TRBD1 (6 bases). Between the trimmed V and J ends, which lost 5 bases and 5 bases, there was a span of 16 bases. This CDR3 has 15 amino acids. Germline lookup yields CDR1 SNHLY and CDR2 FYNNEI.